This is a list of T cell receptor beta chains from one sample in a study of spatial heterogeneity in lung cancer. TCRdb processed the 5' RACE reads anew with MiXCR; each CDR3 protein has one entry. This table holds fewer than 9,500 distinct CDR3 sequences, about 2.9% found once. The sample here was lung tumor tissue, taken at surgery. These receptors were collected from a male donor with early-stage non-small cell lung cancer. CDR3s include the opening cysteine and the closing phenylalanine or tryptophan. The D gene is left open where the match is weak. Size tells how often a clone was seen (once, few, many) or the class of an expanded clone, and some rows leave it out.

cdr3_aa: CASSPGPLTEAFF
cdr3_nt: TGTGCCAGCAGCCCAGGTCCTCTCACTGAAGCTTTCTTT
j_call: TRBJ1-1
clone_size: medium-sized
v_call: TRBV11-3
d_call: NA

cdr3_aa: CASSPSGTENTEAFF
cdr3_nt: TGCGCCAGCAGTCCCTCCGGGACAGAGAACACTGAAGCTTTCTTT
j_call: TRBJ1-1
clone_size: medium-sized
v_call: TRBV23-1
d_call: TRBD1

cdr3_aa: CSSVAGRNTGELFF
cdr3_nt: TGCAGTAGCGTAGCGGGACGTAACACCGGGGAGCTGTTTTTT
j_call: TRBJ2-2
clone_size: medium-sized
v_call: TRBV20-1
d_call: TRBD2

cdr3_aa: CASGPGQGTDTQYF
cdr3_nt: TGTGCCAGCGGACCGGGACAGGGTACAGATACGCAGTATTTT
j_call: TRBJ2-3
clone_size: many
v_call: TRBV27
d_call: TRBD1

cdr3_aa: CASSPRRGGYSNQPQHF
cdr3_nt: TGTGCCAGCAGTCCCAGGAGGGGGGGATATAGCAATCAGCCCCAGCATTTT
j_call: TRBJ1-5
clone_size: medium-sized
v_call: TRBV6-6
d_call: NA

cdr3_aa: CASSEPYEQYF
cdr3_nt: TGTGCCAGCAGTGAGCCCTACGAGCAGTACTTC
j_call: TRBJ2-7
clone_size: NA
v_call: TRBV12-3/TRBV12-4
d_call: NA

cdr3_aa: CASSLVAGGGETQYF
cdr3_nt: TGTGCCAGCAGTCTCGTAGCGGGGGGGGGAGAGACCCAGTACTTC
j_call: TRBJ2-5
clone_size: many
v_call: TRBV12-3/TRBV12-4
d_call: TRBD2

cdr3_aa: CASSRESFLLNYGYTF
cdr3_nt: TGTGCCAGCAGCCGAGAGTCCTTTTTACTTAACTATGGCTACACCTTC
j_call: TRBJ1-2
clone_size: many
v_call: TRBV7-2
d_call: NA

cdr3_aa: CATSDLNRGNEQFF
cdr3_nt: TGTGCCACCAGTGATTTGAACAGGGGCAATGAGCAGTTCTTC
j_call: TRBJ2-1
clone_size: many
v_call: TRBV24-1
d_call: TRBD1

cdr3_aa: CASSFPRGAGYNEQFF
cdr3_nt: TGTGCCAGCAGCTTTCCCCGGGGGGCGGGGTACAATGAGCAGTTCTTC
j_call: TRBJ2-1
clone_size: many
v_call: TRBV11-2
d_call: NA

cdr3_aa: CASSQSWDARNEKLFF
cdr3_nt: TGCGCCAGCAGTCAATCGTGGGACGCACGGAATGAAAAACTGTTTTTT
j_call: TRBJ1-4
clone_size: large
v_call: TRBV23-1
d_call: NA

cdr3_aa: CASSLEGPAYNSPLHF
cdr3_nt: TGTGCCAGCAGCCTAGAGGGACCGGCGTATAATTCACCCCTCCACTTT
j_call: TRBJ1-6
clone_size: many
v_call: TRBV12-3/TRBV12-4
d_call: NA

cdr3_aa: CASSEEGVGYNEQFF
cdr3_nt: TGTGCCAGCAGTGAAGAAGGGGTAGGCTACAATGAGCAGTTCTTC
j_call: TRBJ2-1
clone_size: many
v_call: TRBV6-1
d_call: NA

cdr3_aa: CASSSFALMGNTIYF
cdr3_nt: TGTGCCAGCAGTTCATTCGCCCTGATGGGAAACACCATATATTTT
j_call: TRBJ1-3
clone_size: many
v_call: TRBV28
d_call: NA

cdr3_aa: CASSLGPGYIVNTEAFF
cdr3_nt: TGTGCCAGCAGTTTGGGTCCAGGCTACATAGTGAACACTGAAGCTTTCTTT
j_call: TRBJ1-1
clone_size: medium-sized
v_call: TRBV28
d_call: NA

cdr3_aa: CASSRERVTGELFF
cdr3_nt: TGTGCCAGCAGTAGAGAAAGAGTCACCGGGGAGCTGTTTTTT
j_call: TRBJ2-2
clone_size: many
v_call: TRBV6-5
d_call: NA

cdr3_aa: CASSQDRANYGYTF
cdr3_nt: TGTGCCAGTTCCCAGGACAGGGCCAACTATGGCTACACCTTC
j_call: TRBJ1-2
clone_size: many
v_call: TRBV19
d_call: TRBD1

cdr3_aa: CASSSMAGGAEQFF
cdr3_nt: TGCGCCAGCAGCTCAATGGCGGGGGGGGCTGAGCAGTTCTTC
j_call: TRBJ2-1
clone_size: many
v_call: TRBV5-1
d_call: TRBD2

cdr3_aa: CASSLGGGQETQYF
cdr3_nt: TGTGCCAGCAGCTTAGGAGGGGGCCAAGAGACCCAGTACTTC
j_call: TRBJ2-5
clone_size: medium-sized
v_call: TRBV7-9
d_call: NA

cdr3_aa: CASRYDQTMNTEAFF
cdr3_nt: TGTGCCAGCAGGTATGACCAAACCATGAACACTGAAGCTTTCTTT
j_call: TRBJ1-1
clone_size: many
v_call: TRBV5-4
d_call: NA

cdr3_aa: CSAEPGGGNQPQHF
cdr3_nt: TGCAGTGCTGAACCAGGGGGCGGCAATCAGCCCCAGCATTTT
j_call: TRBJ1-5
clone_size: many
v_call: TRBV20-1
d_call: TRBD1

cdr3_aa: CASSQATWYGETQYF
cdr3_nt: TGTGCCAGCAGCCAAGCAACTTGGTATGGAGAGACCCAGTACTTC
j_call: TRBJ2-5
clone_size: many
v_call: TRBV3-1
d_call: NA

cdr3_aa: CSAKETGGPYEQYF
cdr3_nt: TGCAGTGCTAAAGAGACAGGGGGCCCCTACGAGCAGTACTTC
j_call: TRBJ2-7
clone_size: many
v_call: TRBV20-1
d_call: TRBD1

cdr3_aa: CATLALAGEKLFF
cdr3_nt: TGTGCCACCTTAGCTCTGGCCGGTGAAAAACTGTTTTTT
j_call: TRBJ1-4
clone_size: medium-sized
v_call: TRBV28
d_call: NA

cdr3_aa: CASSHTDRTEAFF
cdr3_nt: TGTGCCAGCAGCCACACCGACCGCACTGAAGCTTTCTTT
j_call: TRBJ1-1
clone_size: many
v_call: TRBV9
d_call: NA

cdr3_aa: CASSLRGRGSYNEQFF
cdr3_nt: TGCGCCAGCAGCTTGCGGGGGAGGGGCTCCTACAATGAGCAGTTCTTC
j_call: TRBJ2-1
clone_size: many
v_call: TRBV5-1
d_call: TRBD2

cdr3_aa: CSARMPGPSIAKNIQYF
cdr3_nt: TGCAGTGCTAGAATGCCCGGGCCATCGATAGCCAAAAACATTCAGTACTTC
j_call: TRBJ2-4
clone_size: medium-sized
v_call: TRBV20-1
d_call: NA

cdr3_aa: CAIRGTGGAGELFF
cdr3_nt: TGTGCCATCCGTGGCACAGGAGGTGCCGGGGAGCTGTTTTTT
j_call: TRBJ2-2
clone_size: many
v_call: TRBV28
d_call: NA

cdr3_aa: CASSFVIYSSNTGELFF
cdr3_nt: TGTGCCAGCAGCTTCGTAATTTACAGTTCGAACACCGGGGAGCTGTTTTTT
j_call: TRBJ2-2
clone_size: few
v_call: TRBV7-9
d_call: NA

cdr3_aa: CASSMVTRNQPQHF
cdr3_nt: TGTGCCAGTAGTATGGTGACCCGCAATCAGCCCCAGCATTTT
j_call: TRBJ1-5
clone_size: many
v_call: TRBV19
d_call: NA

cdr3_aa: CASSSTRELFF
cdr3_nt: TGTGCCAGCAGTTCGACCAGGGAGCTGTTTTTT
j_call: TRBJ2-2
clone_size: many
v_call: TRBV6-6
d_call: NA

cdr3_aa: CASCGPMNTEAFF
cdr3_nt: TGTGCCAGCTGCGGCCCAATGAACACTGAAGCTTTCTTT
j_call: TRBJ1-1
clone_size: many
v_call: TRBV28
d_call: NA

cdr3_aa: CASSLTSLQNYGYTF
cdr3_nt: TGTGCCAGCAGCTTAACGTCCTTACAAAACTATGGCTACACCTTC
j_call: TRBJ1-2
clone_size: medium-sized
v_call: TRBV7-3
d_call: NA

cdr3_aa: CASSQFGTASGEQYF
cdr3_nt: TGTGCCAGCAGCCAATTTGGGACAGCGAGTGGCGAGCAGTACTTC
j_call: TRBJ2-7
clone_size: medium-sized
v_call: TRBV6-5
d_call: TRBD1